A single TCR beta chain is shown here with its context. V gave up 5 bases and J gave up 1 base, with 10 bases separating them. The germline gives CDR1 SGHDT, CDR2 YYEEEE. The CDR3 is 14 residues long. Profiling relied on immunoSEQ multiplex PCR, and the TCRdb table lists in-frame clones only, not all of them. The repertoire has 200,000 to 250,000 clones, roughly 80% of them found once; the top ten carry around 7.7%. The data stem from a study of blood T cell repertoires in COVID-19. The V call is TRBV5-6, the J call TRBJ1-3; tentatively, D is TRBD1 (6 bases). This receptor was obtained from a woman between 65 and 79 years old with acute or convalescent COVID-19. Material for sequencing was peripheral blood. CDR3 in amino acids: CASRSGQSGNTIYF. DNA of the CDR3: TGTGCCAGCAGATCTGGACAGTCTGGAAACACCATATATTTT.